The clone carrying this T cell receptor beta chain was seen only a few times. Its antigen is unknown. The CDR3 runs 13 residues. V lost 5 bases and J lost 9, with 14 bases in between. Germline loops: CDR1 SNHLY, CDR2 FYNNEI. The study sampled blood at baseline, cycle 4 day 1, and cycle 7 day 1. These data are taken from a study of OX40 agonist ivuxolimab in advanced cancers. Looking at the study overall: Partial responses occurred in three patients (one hepatocellular carcinoma, two cutaneous melanoma).

Here immunoSEQ multiplex PCR was the method, and the copy in TCRdb shows in-frame clones only, minus some. The repertoire holds under 60,000 clones, with 80% to 90% as singletons. Study conclusions and caveats: Expanded clones tended on average to be more numerous among CD8+ T cells than CD4+. At 0.1 to 3.0 mg/kg and by week 6, clonal expansion occurred in CD4+ and CD8+ blood T cells.

The sequenced sample was CD4+ or CD8+ T cells sorted from blood, obtained in a trial of the OX40 agonist ivuxolimab. This TCR was sampled from an adult with an advanced solid tumor such as melanoma, head and neck, liver or kidney cancer. The V and J genes are TRBV2 and TRBJ2-1; D remains ambiguous. CDR3 bases: TGTGCCAGCAGTCCCGACTCTCTCAGTGAGCAGTTCTTC. This encodes CASSPDSLSEQFF.